A selection of T cell receptor beta chains follows, all from one sample in a study of T cell responses to AZD1222 COVID-19 vaccine. Using immunoSEQ multiplex PCR, the repertoire was profiled, and TCRdb retains in-frame clones only, with some absent. The sample yields around 120,000 clones, around 90% seen once. The sequences come from peripheral blood, collected on day 0 of AZD1222 vaccination. Every receptor here comes from an adult in good health. CDR3s include the opening cysteine and the closing phenylalanine or tryptophan. D genes are given only for firm matches. The size of a clone is reported for some rows only, either as once, few or many, or as a class for expanded clones.

J,V,size,D,DNA,CDR3
TRBJ2-6,TRBV5-1,.,.,TGCGCCAGCAGCTCCCCGGGACCCCAGGGGGCCAACGTCCTGACTTTC,CASSSPGPQGANVLTF
TRBJ1-5,TRBV27,.,.,TGTGCCAGCAGTTCACTCGGGTCCGGGCCCCAGCATTTT,CASSSLGSGPQHF
TRBJ1-4,TRBV19,.,.,TGTGCCAGTAGTTCCGTGGAGGGCGTGGGCGAAAAACTGTTTTTT,CASSSVEGVGEKLFF
TRBJ1-2,TRBV30,once,.,TGTGCCTGGAGACCTAAATTGGCTAACTATGGCTACACCTTC,CAWRPKLANYGYTF
TRBJ2-1,TRBV2,.,.,TGTGCCAGCTCCCCCGCGGGGAGCTCCTACAATGAGCAGTTCTTC,CASSPAGSSYNEQFF
TRBJ2-2,TRBV2,few,.,TGTGCCAGCAGTGTGAAATTCAGGGGAGAAAGGATCGCCGGGGAGCTGTTTTTT,CASSVKFRGERIAGELFF
TRBJ1-6,TRBV6-2/TRBV6-3,.,TRBD1,TGTGCCAGCAGTACCGGGACAGCAAATTCACCCCTCCACTTT,CASSTGTANSPLHF
TRBJ1-6,TRBV3-1/TRBV3-2,.,.,TGTGCCAGCAGCCATGGAGAGAATTCACCCCTCCACTTT,CASSHGENSPLHF
TRBJ2-2,TRBV7-3,.,TRBD2,TGTGCCAGCAGACCCAGCGGGGGTTACACCGGGGAGCTGTTTTTT,CASRPSGGYTGELFF
TRBJ2-5,TRBV7-2,.,TRBD1,TGTGCCAGCAGCTTAGCGCGGACAGGGGTCGGGGAGACCCAGTACTTC,CASSLARTGVGETQYF
TRBJ1-2,TRBV5-1,.,.,TGCGCCAGCAGCTTGGAGGGGTCCGACTACACCTTC,CASSLEGSDYTF
TRBJ1-5,TRBV19,once,.,TGTGCCAGTACCCAATTCGGAAGGTCAGGCAATCAGCCCCAGCATTTT,CASTQFGRSGNQPQHF
TRBJ1-5,TRBV2,.,TRBD1,TGTGCCAGCTCGAGGGGGCTTGGTCAGCCCCAGCATTTT,CASSRGLGQPQHF
TRBJ1-3,TRBV10-3,.,.,TGTGCCATCAGGGATCCCGGCAGGTCCAGCTCTGGAAACACCATATATTTT,CAIRDPGRSSSGNTIYF
TRBJ2-7,TRBV5-6,once,.,TGTGCCAGCAGGAACGTTGAGGACCGAACTAGATACGAGCAGTACTTC,CASRNVEDRTRYEQYF
TRBJ2-2,TRBV7-3,.,TRBD1,TGTGCCAGCAGCTTTGGGACAGGGGTCACCGGGGAGCTGTTTTTT,CASSFGTGVTGELFF
TRBJ1-5,TRBV11-3,.,.,TGTGCCAGCAGCTTGGCAGGGAGCAATCAGCCCCAGCATTTT,CASSLAGSNQPQHF
TRBJ1-2,TRBV11-3,.,.,TGTGCCAGCAGCTCTACCCGAGGACAGTACTATGGCTACACCTTC,CASSSTRGQYYGYTF
TRBJ1-1,TRBV9,.,.,TGTGCCAGCAGCGTGTTGCGAGGATCGAACACTGAAGCTTTCTTT,CASSVLRGSNTEAFF
TRBJ2-7,TRBV4-2,.,.,TGTGCCAGCAGCCAAGTTGTCTCCGGGCTAGCGCCCTACGAGCAGTACTTC,CASSQVVSGLAPYEQYF
TRBJ1-3,TRBV27,.,.,TGTGCCAGCAGTTTAATCCCGACCGAGAGCTCTGGAAACACCATATATTTT,CASSLIPTESSGNTIYF
TRBJ1-2,TRBV15,.,.,TGTGCCACCAGCAGAGAGGGCGTGAGGAGCTATGGCTACACCTTC,CATSREGVRSYGYTF
TRBJ2-7,TRBV14,once,.,TGTGCCAGCAGCCGTGGGACTTGGATGACCTACGAGCAGTACTTC,CASSRGTWMTYEQYF
TRBJ2-4,TRBV7-9,.,.,TGTGCCAGCAGCTTAGTAGGAGGCAAAAACATTCAGTACTTC,CASSLVGGKNIQYF
TRBJ1-2,TRBV12-3/TRBV12-4,.,.,TGTGCCAGCAGTTTGAGGTACGAACTAGGCTACACCTTC,CASSLRYELGYTF
TRBJ2-1,TRBV18,.,.,TGTGCCAGCTCACCACCGGGAGCTTACAATGAGCAGTTCTTC,CASSPPGAYNEQFF
TRBJ1-6,TRBV7-3,.,TRBD1,TGTGCCAGCAGCCCCGCGGGACAGGGGATTGAGACCCTCCACTTT,CASSPAGQGIETLHF
TRBJ2-1,TRBV9,.,.,TGTGCCAGCAGCGTGGGGCAGTGGGATGAGCAGTTCTTC,CASSVGQWDEQFF
TRBJ2-7,TRBV6-1,.,.,TGTGCCAGCAGTGAAGCCGATACAGGGTTCCACGAGCAGTACTTC,CASSEADTGFHEQYF
TRBJ2-5,TRBV6-5,.,.,TGTGCCAGCAGTTACGGAGAGACCCAGTACTTC,CASSYGETQYF
TRBJ1-5,TRBV6-2/TRBV6-3,.,.,TGTGCCAGCAGTTACTCGCAGGGCCCCCAGCATTTT,CASSYSQGPQHF
TRBJ2-7,TRBV5-4,once,TRBD2,TGTGCCAGCAGCTCTGCCGCTAGCGGGAGACGGGACGAGCAGTACTTC,CASSSAASGRRDEQYF
TRBJ2-1,TRBV12-3/TRBV12-4,.,.,TGTGCCAGCAGTTATATCGGCGAGCAGTTCTTC,CASSYIGEQFF
TRBJ1-1,TRBV25-1,once,TRBD1,TGTGCCAGCAGGCCTGATACAGGGGGTGCTGAAGCTTTCTTT,CASRPDTGGAEAFF
TRBJ2-1,TRBV6-5,.,TRBD1,TGTGCCAGCAGTTACGGGGGGACAGGGAGCAATGAGCAGTTCTTC,CASSYGGTGSNEQFF
TRBJ1-5,TRBV6-1,.,.,TGTGCCAGCAGTGAAAGACTTGTAGCCCAGCATTTT,CASSERLVAQHF
TRBJ1-2,TRBV14,.,.,TGTGCCAGCAGCCAAGATCCGGGCCGCTATGGCTACACCTTC,CASSQDPGRYGYTF
TRBJ2-1,TRBV11-2,.,TRBD2,TGTGCCAGCAGCTTAAGCGGGACTGAGCAGTTCTTC,CASSLSGTEQFF
TRBJ1-1,TRBV4-1,.,.,TGCGCCAGCAGCCAAGAGAGGCGGCAGGGGTTCACTGAAGCTTTCTTT,CASSQERRQGFTEAFF
TRBJ2-2,TRBV30,few,.,TGTGCCTGGCCAGGGAACACCGGGGAGCTGTTTTTT,CAWPGNTGELFF
TRBJ1-2,TRBV4-3,.,TRBD1,TGCGCCAGCAGCCCGCATTTTGAGACAGGGGGACTCTATGGCTACACCTTC,CASSPHFETGGLYGYTF
TRBJ1-3,TRBV29-1,few,.,TGCAGCGTTGTTATAGGGCTGTTCTCTGGAAACACCATATATTTT,CSVVIGLFSGNTIYF
TRBJ1-2,TRBV19,.,.,TGTGCCAGTAGCGACCTCGGGGGCTACACCTTC,CASSDLGGYTF
TRBJ2-1,TRBV3-1/TRBV3-2,.,.,TGTGCCAGCAGCCAAGATCTTCGGGCTCCAAGATACAATGAGCAGTTCTTC,CASSQDLRAPRYNEQFF
TRBJ1-4,TRBV12-3/TRBV12-4,.,.,TGTGCCAGCAGGACAAATGAAAAACTGTTTTTT,CASRTNEKLFF
TRBJ1-1,TRBV6-5,.,.,TGTGCCAGCAGTTACGCGGGTGAAGCTTTCTTT,CASSYAGEAFF
TRBJ2-7,TRBV12-3/TRBV12-4,.,TRBD2,TGTGCCAGCAGCCCTCTAGCGGGAGGCGAGCAGTACTTC,CASSPLAGGEQYF
TRBJ1-1,TRBV3-1/TRBV3-2,.,.,TGTGCCACCGCCCCGGCGGGGGGGGACACTGAAGCTTTCTTT,CATAPAGGDTEAFF
TRBJ2-1,TRBV5-8,once,.,TGTGCCAGCAGCGGTTACTACAATGAGCAGTTCTTC,CASSGYYNEQFF
TRBJ1-2,TRBV3-1/TRBV3-2,.,.,TGTGCCAGCAGCCCAATCTCGTTCAACCCTAACTATGGCTACACCTTC,CASSPISFNPNYGYTF
TRBJ2-5,TRBV29-1,.,TRBD1,TGCAGCGTTGAAATACCCCCGGGACAGCAGACCCAGTACTTC,CSVEIPPGQQTQYF
TRBJ1-3,TRBV4-2,.,.,TGTGCCAGCAGCCAACACAGGGAGAGCTCTGGAAACACCATATATTTT,CASSQHRESSGNTIYF
TRBJ1-1,TRBV11-2,.,TRBD1,TGTGCCAGCAGCTCCAACAGGGGCCCCTACACTGAAGCTTTCTTT,CASSSNRGPYTEAFF
TRBJ1-5,TRBV30,.,.,TGTGCCTGGAGTGCGGGCTCCCCCTATAGCAATCAGCCCCAGCATTTT,CAWSAGSPYSNQPQHF